Below, 10 T cell receptor beta chains from the same sample are listed, as sequenced in a study of T-cell reconstitution after alpha-beta-depleted transplantation in children (dated by TCRdb to about 2016). Explained via the paper, the treatment or condition label denotes: allogeneic hematopoietic cell transplantation with graft depleted of TCRalphabeta T cells and CD19 B cells. Library creation used PCR. These reads were obtained on an Illumina HiSeq 2500. To normalize quantification of the TCRbeta repertoire, the TCR libraries were built with molecular barcoding that relied on unique molecular identifiers. TCRdb redid the processing of the public reads, applying fastp at Q25 and MiXCR, and retained in-frame beta chains. Under each unique CDR3 protein, matching rows form one entry showing the most common genes and DNA. The sample profile shows 600,000 or so distinct CDR3 sequences; 23% of them were found once. Around an eighth of the sample rests with the top ten.

Source: PBMCs, mostly from graft donor cells, taken 360 days after TCRalphabeta/CD19-depleted stem cell transplant. These receptors were collected from a boy under two years old who had a stem cell transplant for acute myeloid leukemia, so the T cells may come from the graft donor.

CDR3 loop: CASRAADSSYEQYF. The CDR3 DNA is TGCGCCAGCAGGGCAGCCGATAGCTCCTACGAGCAGTACTTC. V is TRBV5-1 and J is TRBJ2-7; D not resolved. Trimming pared 5 bases from V and 0 bases from J, leaving 12 bases between. The CDR3 contains 14 residues. Germline-derived CDR1 and CDR2 are SGHRS and YFSETQ.

The chain recombines TRBV10-2 with TRBJ2-3; D remains unclear. The CDR3 spans 15 residues. Trimming pared 3 bases from V and 2 bases from J, leaving 12 bases between. In germline, CDR1 is WSHSY, CDR2 SAAADI. The DNA for the CDR3 is TGCGCCAGCAGTGACTTAGGATTTTCCACAGATACGCAGTATTTT. This encodes CASSDLGFSTDTQYF.

The rearrangement joins TRBV5-1 to TRBJ2-7, with D maybe TRBD1 (6 bases). V gave up 5 bases and J gave up 2 bases, with 14 bases separating them. The CDR3 length is 14 residues. Germline CDR1 is SGHRS and CDR2 is YFSETQ. The CDR3 bases are TGCGCCAGCAGTATTGGGACAAGTACCTACGAGCAGTACTTC. As protein: CASSIGTSTYEQYF.

Ten or more counts support this clonotype. The chain combines TRBV28 with TRBJ1-1, with D uncertain. Germline CDR1 is MDHEN and CDR2 is SYDVKM. The V gene lost 2 bases and the J gene lost 1 base, with 17 bases spanning the gap. This CDR3 region has 17 residues. CDR3 DNA sequence: TGTGCCAGCAGTTTAGCGCGTGGTGGACCGCGGAACACTGAAGCTTTCTTT. Translation: CASSLARGGPRNTEAFF.

This clonotype was detected only a few times. This chain uses TRBV4-3 with TRBJ2-4; tentatively, D is TRBD2 (5 bases). CDR3 length: 15 residues. V shed 0 bases and J shed 1 base, with 7 bases lying between them. Germline assignment: CDR1 LGHNA and CDR2 YSLEER. The CDR3 sequence is CASSQEIAAKNIQYF. The CDR3 DNA sequence: TGCGCCAGCAGCCAAGAGATAGCGGCCAAAAACATTCAGTACTTC.

This clonotype was counted ten times or more. The chain links TRBV20-1 to TRBJ2-3; perhaps TRBD2 as D (5 bases). This CDR3 has 14 residues. Germline-derived CDR1 and CDR2 are DFQATT and SNEGSKA (reference sequence). Trimming took 2 bases from V and 4 from J, leaving 13 bases between them. In DNA form, the CDR3 reads TGCAGTGCTAGAATAAATGTCGGGGCAGATACGCAGTATTTT. Residues: CSARINVGADTQYF.

This clonotype has just one count. The chain couples TRBV5-6 to TRBJ2-1; perhaps TRBD1 as D (5 bases). The CDR3 spans 13 residues. V was trimmed by 4 bases and J by 10 bases, leaving 15 bases between them. Germline V gene sequence: CDR1 SGHDT, CDR2 YYEEEE. CDR3 region: CASSPRASGEQFF. The CDR3 DNA sequence: TGTGCCAGCAGCCCAAGAGCCTCAGGGGAGCAGTTCTTC.

The chain employs TRBV5-1 and TRBJ2-5; TRBD2 aligns across 13 bases. Unmatched junction bases numbered 5, after V lost 4 bases and J lost 2 bases. This CDR3 has 16 amino acids. From germline, CDR1 is SGHRS and CDR2 YFSETQ. The chain's CDR3 is CASSPRTSGGQETQYF. The CDR3 DNA follows: TGCGCCAGCAGCCCGCGGACTAGCGGGGGACAAGAGACCCAGTACTTC.

There are many counts of this clonotype. The chain combines TRBV12-3 or TRBV12-4 with TRBJ1-1; 7 bases map to TRBD1. After removal of 6 bases from V and 2 bases from J, the junction contained 6 bases not matched to a gene. CDR3 length: 14 residues. The CDR3 reads CASSLGQRNTEAFF. DNA for the CDR3: TGTGCCAGCAGCCTGGGACAGCGTAACACTGAAGCTTTCTTT.

This clonotype was seen a handful of times. The chain joins TRBV15 to TRBJ2-7; 8 bases are shared with TRBD1. The CDR3 consists of 17 residues. The germline gives CDR1 LNHNV, CDR2 YYDKDF (reference sequence). V was pared by 0 bases and J by 2 bases, with 9 bases of the junction left unmatched. The CDR3: CATSRDMATGVTYEQYF. The CDR3 DNA sequence: TGTGCCACCAGCAGAGATATGGCGACAGGGGTTACCTACGAGCAGTACTTC.